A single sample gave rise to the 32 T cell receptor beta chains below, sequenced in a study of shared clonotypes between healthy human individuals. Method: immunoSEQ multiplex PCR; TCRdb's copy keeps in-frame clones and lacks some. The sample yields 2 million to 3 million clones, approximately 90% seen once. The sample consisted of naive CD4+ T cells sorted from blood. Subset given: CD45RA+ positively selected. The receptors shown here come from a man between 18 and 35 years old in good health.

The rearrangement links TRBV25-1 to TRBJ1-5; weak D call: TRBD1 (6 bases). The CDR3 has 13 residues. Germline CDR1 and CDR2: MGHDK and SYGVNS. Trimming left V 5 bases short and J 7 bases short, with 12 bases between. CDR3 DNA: TGTGCCAGCAGTCAGACAGGTAAACAGCCCCAGCATTTT. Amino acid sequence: CASSQTGKQPQHF.

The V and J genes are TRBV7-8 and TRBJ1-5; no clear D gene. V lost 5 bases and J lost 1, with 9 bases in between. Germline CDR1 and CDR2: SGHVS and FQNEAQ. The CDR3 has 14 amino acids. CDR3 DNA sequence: TGTGCCAGCAGCCCCGGGCGAAGCAATCAGCCCCAGCATTTT. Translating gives CASSPGRSNQPQHF. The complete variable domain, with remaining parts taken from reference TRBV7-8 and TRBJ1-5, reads GAGVSQSPRYKVAKRGQDVALRCDPISGHVSLFWYQQALGQGPEFLTYFQNEAQLDKSGLPSDRFFAERPEGSVSTLKIQRTQQEDSAVYLCASSPGRSNQPQHFGDGTRLSIL.

The CDR3 protein is CACRAGGADTQYF. Written as DNA, the CDR3 is TGTGCCTGTCGGGCAGGGGGGGCAGATACGCAGTATTTT. The chain couples TRBV7-2 to TRBJ2-3; D assignment may be TRBD1 or TRBD2 (7 bases each). The V gene's germline CDR1 is SGHTA and CDR2 FQGNSA. V lost 11 bases to trimming and J lost 4 bases, with 16 bases between them. The CDR3 covers 13 residues.

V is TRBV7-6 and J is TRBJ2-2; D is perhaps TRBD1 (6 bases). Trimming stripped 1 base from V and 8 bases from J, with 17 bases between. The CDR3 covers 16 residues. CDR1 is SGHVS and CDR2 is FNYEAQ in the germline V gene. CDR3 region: CASSLDRRGLGGELFF. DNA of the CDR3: TGTGCCAGCAGCTTAGACCGCAGGGGCCTGGGAGGGGAGCTGTTTTTT.

The CDR3 DNA is TGTGCCAGCAGCGGGACAGGGGCGGAAGAGACCCAGTACTTC. It translates to CASSGTGAEETQYF. The chain is built from TRBV9 and TRBJ2-5; 9 positions agree with TRBD1. The germline gives CDR1 SGDLS, CDR2 YYNGEE. The V segment lost 3 bases and the J segment 3 bases; nucleotides outside the gene matches: 3. The CDR3 length is 14 residues.

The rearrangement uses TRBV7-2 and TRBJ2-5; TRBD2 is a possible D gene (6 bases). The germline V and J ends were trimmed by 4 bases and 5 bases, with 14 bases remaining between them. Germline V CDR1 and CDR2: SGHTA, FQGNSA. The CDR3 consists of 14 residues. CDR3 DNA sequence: TGTGCCAGCAGCTCTCGGCTAGCGTCCGAGACCCAGTACTTC. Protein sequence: CASSSRLASETQYF.

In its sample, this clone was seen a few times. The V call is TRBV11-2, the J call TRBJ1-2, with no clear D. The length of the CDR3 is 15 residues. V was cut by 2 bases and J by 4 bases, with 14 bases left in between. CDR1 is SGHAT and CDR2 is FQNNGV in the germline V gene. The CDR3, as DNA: TGTGCCAGCAGCTTAAGAGGTCAACAGACCTATGGCTACACCTTC. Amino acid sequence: CASSLRGQQTYGYTF.

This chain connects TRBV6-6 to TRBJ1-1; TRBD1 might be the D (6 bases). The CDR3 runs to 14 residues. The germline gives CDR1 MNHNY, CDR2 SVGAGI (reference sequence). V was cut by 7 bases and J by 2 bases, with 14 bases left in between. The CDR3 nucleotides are TGTGCCAGCACCAGACAGGAGATTAACACTGAAGCTTTCTTT. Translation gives CASTRQEINTEAFF.

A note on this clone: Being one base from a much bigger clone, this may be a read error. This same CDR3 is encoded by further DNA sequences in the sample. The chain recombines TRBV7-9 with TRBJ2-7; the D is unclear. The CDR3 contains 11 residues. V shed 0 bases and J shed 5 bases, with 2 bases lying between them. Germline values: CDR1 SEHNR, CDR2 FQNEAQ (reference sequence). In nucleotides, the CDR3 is TGTGCCAGCAGCTTAGCCAACGAGCAGTACTTC. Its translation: CASSLANEQYF.

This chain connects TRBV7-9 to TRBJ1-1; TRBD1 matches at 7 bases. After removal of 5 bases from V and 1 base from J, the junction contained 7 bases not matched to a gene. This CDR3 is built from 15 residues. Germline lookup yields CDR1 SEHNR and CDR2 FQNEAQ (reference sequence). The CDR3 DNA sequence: TGTGCCAGCAGCCGGACAGGCTCCCGGAACACTGAAGCTTTCTTT. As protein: CASSRTGSRNTEAFF. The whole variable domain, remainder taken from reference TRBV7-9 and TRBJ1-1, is DTGVSQNPRHKITKRGQNVTFRCDPISEHNRLYWYRQTLGQGPEFLTYFQNEAQLEKSRLLSDRFSAERPKGSFSTLEIQRTEQGDSAMYLCASSRTGSRNTEAFFGQGTRLTVV.

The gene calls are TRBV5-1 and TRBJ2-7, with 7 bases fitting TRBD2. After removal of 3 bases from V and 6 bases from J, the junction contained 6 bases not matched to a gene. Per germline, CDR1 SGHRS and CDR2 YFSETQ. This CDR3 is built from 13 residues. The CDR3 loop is CASSSPPSGEQYF. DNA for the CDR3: TGCGCCAGCAGCTCCCCACCTAGCGGCGAGCAGTACTTC.

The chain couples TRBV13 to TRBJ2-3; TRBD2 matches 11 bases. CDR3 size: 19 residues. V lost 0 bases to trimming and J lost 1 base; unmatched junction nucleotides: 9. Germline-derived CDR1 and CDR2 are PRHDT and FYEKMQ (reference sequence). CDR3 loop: CASSLGPVVAGGRTDTQYF. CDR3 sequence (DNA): TGTGCCAGCAGCTTAGGCCCCGTGGTAGCGGGGGGGCGCACAGATACGCAGTATTTT.

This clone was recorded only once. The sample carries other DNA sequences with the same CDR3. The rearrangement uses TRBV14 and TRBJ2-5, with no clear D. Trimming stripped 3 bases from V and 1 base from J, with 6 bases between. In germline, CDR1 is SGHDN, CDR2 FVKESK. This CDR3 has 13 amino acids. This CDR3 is CASSQRLQETQYF. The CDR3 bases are TGTGCCAGCAGCCAGAGGCTCCAAGAGACCCAGTACTTC.

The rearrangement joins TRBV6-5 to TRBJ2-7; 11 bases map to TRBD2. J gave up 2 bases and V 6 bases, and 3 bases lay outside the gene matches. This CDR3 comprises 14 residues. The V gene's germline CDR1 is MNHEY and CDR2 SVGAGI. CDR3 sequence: CASSFSGGAYEQYF. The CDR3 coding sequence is TGTGCCAGCAGCTTTAGCGGGGGGGCCTACGAGCAGTACTTC.

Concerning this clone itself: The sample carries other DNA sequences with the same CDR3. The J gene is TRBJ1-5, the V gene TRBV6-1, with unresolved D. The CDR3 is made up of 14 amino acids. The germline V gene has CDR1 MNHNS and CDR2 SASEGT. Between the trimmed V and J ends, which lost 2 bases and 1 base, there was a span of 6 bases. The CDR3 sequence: CASSEMGSNQPQHF. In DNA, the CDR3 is TGTGCCAGCAGTGAAATGGGGAGCAATCAGCCCCAGCATTTT.

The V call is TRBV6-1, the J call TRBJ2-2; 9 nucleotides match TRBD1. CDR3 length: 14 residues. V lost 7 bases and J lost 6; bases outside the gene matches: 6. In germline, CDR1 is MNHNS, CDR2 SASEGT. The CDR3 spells CASMLTGGAGELFF. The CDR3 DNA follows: TGTGCCAGCATGCTGACAGGGGGTGCCGGGGAGCTGTTTTTT.

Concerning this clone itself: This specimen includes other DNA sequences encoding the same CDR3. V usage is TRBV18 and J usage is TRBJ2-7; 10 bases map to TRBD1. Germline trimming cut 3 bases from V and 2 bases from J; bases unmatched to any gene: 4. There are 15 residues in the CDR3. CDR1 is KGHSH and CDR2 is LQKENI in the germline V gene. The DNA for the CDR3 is TGTGCCAGCTCACCTGGGACAGGGGCCGCCTACGAGCAGTACTTC. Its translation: CASSPGTGAAYEQYF.

The CDR3 nucleotides read TGCGCCAGCAGTGGGGACACCGGGGAGCTGTTTTTT. It encodes CASSGDTGELFF. The chain employs TRBV10-1 and TRBJ2-2; D unresolved. In germline, CDR1 is WNHNN, CDR2 SYGVQD (reference sequence). V dropped 4 bases and J dropped 3 bases, with 3 bases sitting between them. This CDR3 has 12 residues.

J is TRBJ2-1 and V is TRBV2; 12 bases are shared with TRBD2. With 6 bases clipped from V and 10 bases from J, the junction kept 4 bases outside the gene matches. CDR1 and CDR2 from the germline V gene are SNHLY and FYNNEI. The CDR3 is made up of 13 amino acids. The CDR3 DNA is TGTGCCAGCAGCGTGGGACTAGCGGGCGAGCAGTTCTTC. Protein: CASSVGLAGEQFF.

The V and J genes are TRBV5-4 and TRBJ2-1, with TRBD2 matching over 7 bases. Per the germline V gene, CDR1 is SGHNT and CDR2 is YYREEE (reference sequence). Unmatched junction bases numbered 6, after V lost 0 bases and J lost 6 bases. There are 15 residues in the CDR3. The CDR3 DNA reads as TGTGCCAGCAGCTTGGACCCGTCGGGGGGCAATGAGCAGTTCTTC. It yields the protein CASSLDPSGGNEQFF.

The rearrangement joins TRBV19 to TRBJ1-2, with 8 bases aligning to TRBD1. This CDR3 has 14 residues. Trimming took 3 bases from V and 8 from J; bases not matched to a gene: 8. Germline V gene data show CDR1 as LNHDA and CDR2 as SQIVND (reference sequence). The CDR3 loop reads CASSMLDRVLGYTF. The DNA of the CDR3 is TGTGCCAGTAGTATGTTGGACAGGGTGTTGGGCTACACCTTC.

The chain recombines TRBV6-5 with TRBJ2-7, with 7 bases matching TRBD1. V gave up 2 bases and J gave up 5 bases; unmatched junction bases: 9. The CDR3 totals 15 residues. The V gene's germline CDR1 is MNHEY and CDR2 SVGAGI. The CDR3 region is CASSYMTGPINEQYF. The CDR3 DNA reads TGTGCCAGCAGTTACATGACAGGGCCCATCAACGAGCAGTACTTC.

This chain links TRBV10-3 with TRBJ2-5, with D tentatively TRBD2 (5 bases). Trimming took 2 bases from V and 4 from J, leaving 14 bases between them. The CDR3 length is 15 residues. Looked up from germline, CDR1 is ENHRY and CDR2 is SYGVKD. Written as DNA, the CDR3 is TGTGCCATCAGTGAGCCCGGTGGAGGAGGAGAGACCCAGTACTTC. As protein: CAISEPGGGGETQYF.

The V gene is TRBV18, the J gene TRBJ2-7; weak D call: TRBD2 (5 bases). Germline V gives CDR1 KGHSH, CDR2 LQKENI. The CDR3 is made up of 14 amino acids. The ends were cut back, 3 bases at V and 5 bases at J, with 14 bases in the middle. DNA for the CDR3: TGTGCCAGCTCACCTACCGGGCCCGGGGACGAGCAGTACTTC. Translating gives CASSPTGPGDEQYF.

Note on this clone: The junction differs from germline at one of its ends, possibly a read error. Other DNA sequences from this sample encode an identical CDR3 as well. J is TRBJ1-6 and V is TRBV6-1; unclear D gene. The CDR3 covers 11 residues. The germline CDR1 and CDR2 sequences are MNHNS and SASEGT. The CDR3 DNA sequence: TGTGCCAGCGGAGGGAATTCACCTCTCCACTTT. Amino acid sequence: CASGGNSPLHF.

The CDR3 DNA sequence: TGTGCCAGTACCCCGCTACACCCGAACACTGAAGCTTTCTTT. Translated: CASTPLHPNTEAFF. V usage is TRBV19 and J usage is TRBJ1-1; D unresolved. Germline loops: CDR1 LNHDA, CDR2 SQIVND (reference sequence). The CDR3 contains 14 residues. Trimming left V 7 bases short and J 1 base short, with 13 bases between. The full variable domain, rest sourced from reference TRBV19 and TRBJ1-1, is DGGITQSPKYLFRKEGQNVTLSCEQNLNHDAMYWYRQDPGQGLRLIYYSQIVNDFQKGDIAEGYSVSREKKESFPLTVTSAQKNPTAFYLCASTPLHPNTEAFFGQGTRLTVV.

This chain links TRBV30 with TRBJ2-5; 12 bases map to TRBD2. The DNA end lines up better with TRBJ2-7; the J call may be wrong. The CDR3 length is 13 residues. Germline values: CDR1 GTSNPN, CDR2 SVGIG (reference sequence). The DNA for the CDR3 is TGTGCCTGGACCCCACTAGCGGGAGGCGAGCAGTACTTC. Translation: CAWTPLAGGEQYF.

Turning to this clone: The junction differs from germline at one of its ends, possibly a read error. The chain's CDR3 is CASSLAWSGSEKLFF. The CDR3 bases are TGTGCTAGCAGCTTAGCCTGGAGTGGTAGTGAAAAACTGTTTTTT. The J gene is TRBJ1-4, the V gene TRBV7-7; no clear D gene. The CDR3 covers 15 residues. Germline V lookup: CDR1 SSHAT, CDR2 FNYEAQ (reference sequence).

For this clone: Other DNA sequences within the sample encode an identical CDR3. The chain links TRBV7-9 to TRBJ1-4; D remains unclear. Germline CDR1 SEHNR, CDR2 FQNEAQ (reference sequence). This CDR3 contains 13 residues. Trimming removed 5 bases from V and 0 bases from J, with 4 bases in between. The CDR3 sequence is CASSLATNEKLFF. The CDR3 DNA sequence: TGTGCCAGCAGCCTTGCAACTAATGAAAAACTGTTTTTT.

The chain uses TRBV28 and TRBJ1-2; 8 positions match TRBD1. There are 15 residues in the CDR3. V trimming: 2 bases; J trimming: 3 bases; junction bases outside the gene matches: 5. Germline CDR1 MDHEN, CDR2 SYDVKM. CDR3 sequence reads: CASSLTTGEYYGYTF. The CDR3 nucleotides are TGTGCCAGCAGTTTAACGACAGGGGAGTACTATGGCTACACCTTC.

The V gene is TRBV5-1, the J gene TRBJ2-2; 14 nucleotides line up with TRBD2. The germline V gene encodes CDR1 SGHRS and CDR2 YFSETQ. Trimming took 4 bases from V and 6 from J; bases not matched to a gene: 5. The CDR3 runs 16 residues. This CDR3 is CASSGGLAGVSGELFF. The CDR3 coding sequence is TGCGCCAGCAGCGGGGGACTAGCGGGAGTTTCCGGGGAGCTGTTTTTT. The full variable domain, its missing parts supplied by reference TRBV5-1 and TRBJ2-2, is KAGVTQTPRYLIKTRGQQVTLSCSPISGHRSVSWYQQTPGQGLQFLFEYFSETQRNKGNFPGRFSGRQFSNSRSEMNVSTLELGDSALYLCASSGGLAGVSGELFFGEGSRLTVL.

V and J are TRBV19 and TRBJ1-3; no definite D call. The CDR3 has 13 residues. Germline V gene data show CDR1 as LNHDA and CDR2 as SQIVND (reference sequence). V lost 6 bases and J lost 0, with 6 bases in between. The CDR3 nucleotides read TGTGCCAGTAGCGTCGTCTCTGGAAACACCATATATTTT. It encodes CASSVVSGNTIYF.